Each of the 31 T cell receptor beta chains below was sequenced from the same sample in a study of T cell responses to AZD1222 COVID-19 vaccine. Produced via immunoSEQ multiplex PCR; TCRdb's table is partial and in-frame only. The sample shows roughly 170,000 clones, approximately 90% of them seen only once. This specimen consisted of peripheral blood, obtained on day 0 of AZD1222 vaccination. The receptors here all came from an adult in good health.

V and J are TRBV5-4 and TRBJ2-1, with 8 bases that match TRBD2. CDR1 SGHNT and CDR2 YYREEE come from the germline V gene (reference sequence). CDR3 size: 14 residues. V trimming: 4 bases; J trimming: 5 bases; junction bases outside the gene matches: 5. DNA for the CDR3: TGTGCCAGCAGCCTCGGACTAGCCGACAATGAGCAGTTCTTC. This gives the protein CASSLGLADNEQFF. Looking up the rest from reference TRBV5-4 and TRBJ2-1 gives the full variable domain: ETGVTQSPTHLIKTRGQQVTLRCSSQSGHNTVSWYQQALGQGPQFIFQYYREEENGRGNFPPRFSGLQFPNYSSELNVNALELDDSALYLCASSLGLADNEQFFGPGTRLTVL.

The J gene is TRBJ2-2, the V gene TRBV4-1; D call uncertain. With 2 bases removed from V and 0 bases from J, the gap between germline ends came to 22 bases. The CDR3 has 20 amino acids. CDR1 MGHRA and CDR2 YSYEKL come from the germline V gene. The CDR3 loop reads CASSQRGDGFSDANTGELFF. The DNA of the CDR3 is TGCGCCAGCAGCCAAAGAGGTGATGGGTTTTCGGATGCGAACACCGGGGAGCTGTTTTTT.

The V gene is TRBV9, the J gene TRBJ1-4; 8 bases line up with TRBD1. Germline V gene lookup returns CDR1 SGDLS and CDR2 YYNGEE. V trimming: 2 bases; J trimming: 6 bases; junction bases outside the gene matches: 6. The CDR3 has 15 residues. CDR3 sequence (DNA): TGTGCCAGCAGCGTGGGGGACAGGCCAGATGAAAAACTGTTTTTT. This sequence encodes CASSVGDRPDEKLFF.

Written as DNA, the CDR3 is TGCAGCGTTGTAGGAGCGGGGGTTACAGATACGCAGTATTTT. Its translation: CSVVGAGVTDTQYF. The V and J genes are TRBV29-1 and TRBJ2-3; 8 bases are shared with TRBD2. The CDR3 contains 14 residues. The V and J ends lost 4 bases and 3 bases, in that order; junction bases with no gene match: 6. Germline-derived CDR1 and CDR2 are SQVTM and ANQGSEA.

CDR3 region: CASSPLGQGDHYGYTF. The CDR3 DNA sequence: TGTGCCAGCAGCCCTCTAGGACAGGGGGATCACTATGGCTACACCTTC. The chain uses TRBV5-8 and TRBJ1-2; 10 positions agree with TRBD1. Germline lookup yields CDR1 SGHTS and CDR2 YDEGEE. The junction had 9 bases not matched to a gene; V was cut back by 4 bases and J by 3 bases. The CDR3 consists of 16 residues.

In this sample, this clone turned up once. The rearrangement links TRBV6-5 to TRBJ1-2; weak D call: TRBD1 (5 bases). The CDR3 has 15 residues. Germline V lookup: CDR1 MNHEY, CDR2 SVGAGI. The V end lost 5 bases, the J end lost 8 bases, and 21 bases lay between the germline ends. As DNA, the CDR3 is TGTGCCAGCAGTCCCCGGACCGGGGGGGAGTACGGCTACACCTTC. The encoded protein is CASSPRTGGEYGYTF.

This clone showed up just once. The chain couples TRBV5-4 to TRBJ2-3, with 8 bases lining up with TRBD2. Losses at the gene ends were 5 bases for V and 0 bases for J; bases not matched to a gene: 8. CDR1 and CDR2 (germline): SGHNT, YYREEE (reference sequence). The CDR3 is 16 amino acids. In nucleotides, the CDR3 is TGTGCCAGCAGGGAAATAGCGGGGACTAGCACAGATACGCAGTATTTT. It codes for CASREIAGTSTDTQYF.

The chain links TRBV5-3 to TRBJ1-1; TRBD1 agrees at 7 bases. Being an ORF, TRBV5-3 has a function that is uncertain. Trimming removed 4 bases from V and 5 bases from J; junction bases left unmatched: 14. CDR3 length: 16 residues. CDR3 sequence (DNA): TGTGCCAGAAGCCCGAACCCGACAGGGAACTATACTGAAGCTTTCTTT. It encodes CARSPNPTGNYTEAFF.

The chain couples TRBV19 to TRBJ2-3; 8 bases are shared with TRBD2. The CDR3 consists of 16 residues. Unmatched junction bases numbered 7, after V lost 5 bases and J lost 0 bases. CDR1 and CDR2 from the germline V gene are LNHDA and SQIVND (reference sequence). Written as DNA, the CDR3 is TGTGCCAGTAGTCGGGGGGGACCAGCTAGCACAGATACGCAGTATTTT. It specifies CASSRGGPASTDTQYF.

This chain connects TRBV7-8 to TRBJ2-3; 12 positions agree with TRBD2. The CDR3 is made up of 16 amino acids. Germline CDR1 SGHVS, CDR2 FQNEAQ. Losses at the gene ends were 5 bases for V and 1 base for J; bases not matched to a gene: 4. CDR3 nucleotides: TGTGCCAGCAGCCCTAGCGGGGGGGCCGGCACAGATACGCAGTATTTT. Translating gives CASSPSGGAGTDTQYF.

This clone was counted a few times. The CDR3: CASSFRGTVVYEQYF. In nucleotides, the CDR3 is TGTGCCAGCAGCTTTCGAGGGACAGTTGTCTACGAGCAGTACTTC. This chain links TRBV21-1 with TRBJ2-7; the DNA was not used to check the table's D call, TRBD1. TRBV21-1 is assigned pseudogene status. CDR3 size: 15 residues.

The gene calls are TRBV5-6 and TRBJ1-6, with D unclear. Germline CDR1 SGHDT, CDR2 YYEEEE. This CDR3 is 16 amino acids long. The V and J ends lost 3 bases and 6 bases respectively, with 16 bases between them. The DNA of the CDR3 is TGTGCCAGCAGCTCGCGTAGGGTGGGCCTTAATTCACCCCTCCACTTT. Translating it yields CASSSRRVGLNSPLHF. The full variable domain, rest sourced from reference TRBV5-6 and TRBJ1-6, is DAGVTQSPTHLIKTRGQQVTLRCSPKSGHDTVSWYQQALGQGPQFIFQYYEEEERQRGNFPDRFSGHQFPNYSSELNVNALLLGDSALYLCASSSRRVGLNSPLHFGNGTRLTVT.

The chain couples TRBV27 to TRBJ1-1, with 8 bases fitting TRBD1. CDR3 length: 16 residues. V lost 7 bases, J lost 5 bases, and 15 bases stayed unmatched. Germline assignment: CDR1 MNHEY and CDR2 SMNVEV (reference sequence). CDR3 in DNA: TGTGCCAGCAACAGGGGGGGTGGGGGGCGCCGGACTGAAGCTTTCTTT. It yields the protein CASNRGGGGRRTEAFF.

The chain uses TRBV4-1 and TRBJ2-1; 8 bases agree with TRBD2. The CDR3 length is 16 residues. Losses at the gene ends were 1 base for V and 2 bases for J; bases not matched to a gene: 4. CDR1 and CDR2 (germline): MGHRA, YSYEKL. This CDR3 reads CASSQGGGLTYNEQFF. The CDR3 DNA reads TGCGCCAGCAGCCAAGGCGGGGGGCTTACCTACAATGAGCAGTTCTTC.

The J gene is TRBJ2-5, the V gene TRBV5-6, with TRBD2 matching 9 bases. The CDR3 runs to 15 residues. Trimming cost V 5 bases and J 2 bases; bases outside gene matches: 7. Germline V gene lookup returns CDR1 SGHDT and CDR2 YYEEEE. The DNA for the CDR3 is TGTGCCAGCAGTCTTAGCGGGGGTGTTCAAGAGACCCAGTACTTC. Its protein product is CASSLSGGVQETQYF.

V and J are TRBV5-1 and TRBJ1-4, with a tentative D call TRBD1 (6 bases). The germline V gene encodes CDR1 SGHRS and CDR2 YFSETQ. This CDR3 region has 16 residues. With 3 bases removed from V and 7 bases from J, the gap between germline ends came to 19 bases. CDR3 sequence (DNA): TGCGCCAGCAGCTCCAATTTACAGGGCGGAGGTGAAAAACTGTTTTTT. Its protein product is CASSSNLQGGGEKLFF.

J is TRBJ2-7 and V is TRBV30; 9 bases are shared with TRBD1. Germline V gene sequence: CDR1 GTSNPN, CDR2 SVGIG (reference sequence). The CDR3 spans 13 residues. The trim removed 2 bases at V and 3 bases at J, leaving 2 bases unmatched. CDR3 loop: CAWSPGQGYEQYF. CDR3 nucleotide sequence: TGTGCCTGGAGTCCGGGACAGGGCTACGAGCAGTACTTC.

The chain is built from TRBV6-5 and TRBJ1-2; 8 bases line up with TRBD1. This CDR3 comprises 15 residues. V lost 7 bases to trimming and J lost 8 bases; unmatched junction nucleotides: 15. Looked up from germline, CDR1 is MNHEY and CDR2 is SVGAGI. The CDR3 reads CASTPPGQGARGYTF. CDR3 nucleotide sequence: TGTGCCAGCACTCCCCCGGGGCAGGGGGCAAGAGGCTACACCTTC.

CDR3 coding DNA: TGTGCCAGCAGCCCTGCGGCCACAGGGAAGACGGATACGCAGTATTTT. Translated, it gives CASSPAATGKTDTQYF. This sequence joins TRBV9 and TRBJ2-3; tentatively, D is TRBD1 (6 bases). Trimming stripped 4 bases from V and 6 bases from J, with 21 bases between. CDR3 size: 16 residues. CDR1 is SGDLS and CDR2 is YYNGEE in the germline V gene.

The V call is TRBV4-3, the J call TRBJ2-1, with TRBD1 identical over 9 bases. The CDR3 runs 14 residues. The germline gives CDR1 LGHNA, CDR2 YSLEER. The J segment lost 10 bases and the V segment lost 4 bases, leaving 8 bases of the junction unmatched. The CDR3 region has the DNA TGCGCCAGCAGCCCCGGGACAGGGACTGGGGAGCAGTTCTTC. This sequence encodes CASSPGTGTGEQFF.

V gene TRBV7-2 combines with J gene TRBJ1-2; D not resolved. CDR1 SGHTA and CDR2 FQGNSA come from the germline V gene. V gave up 5 bases and J gave up 4 bases, with 14 bases separating them. The length of the CDR3 is 14 residues. The CDR3 nucleotides are TGTGCCAGCAGCCCCCAAAGGAGAGGCTATGGCTACACCTTC. Protein sequence: CASSPQRRGYGYTF.

The chain has TRBV2 and TRBJ1-2; 8 bases map to TRBD1. Trimming removed 5 bases from V and 6 bases from J; junction bases left unmatched: 8. The CDR3 length is 14 residues. The germline CDR1 and CDR2 sequences are SNHLY and FYNNEI. CDR3 region: CASSIGQGRDGYTF. CDR3 bases: TGTGCCAGCAGTATAGGACAGGGAAGGGATGGCTACACCTTC.

The rearrangement uses TRBV11-1 and TRBJ2-2, with 7 bases identical to TRBD1. V gave up 5 bases and J gave up 9 bases; unmatched junction bases: 9. The CDR3 has 14 amino acids. Germline V gene sequence: CDR1 SGHAT, CDR2 FQDESV (reference sequence). DNA of the CDR3: TGTGCCAGCAGCCCGGACAGGATTGGCCGGGAGCTGTTTTTT. Its protein product is CASSPDRIGRELFF. The variable domain in full, completed from reference TRBV11-1 and TRBJ2-2, reads EAEVAQSPRYKITEKSQAVAFWCDPISGHATLYWYRQILGQGPELLVQFQDESVVDDSQLPKDRFSAERLKGVDSTLKIQPAELGDSAMYLCASSPDRIGRELFFGEGSRLTVL.

This clone was detected once. The chain employs TRBV5-4 and TRBJ1-5; no clear D. V dropped 5 bases and J dropped 6 bases, with 9 bases sitting between them. The CDR3 extends over 12 amino acids. The germline V gene has CDR1 SGHNT and CDR2 YYREEE (reference sequence). DNA for the CDR3: TGTGCCAGCAGTTCGGACGGTCAGCCCCAGCATTTT. Translation gives CASSSDGQPQHF.

This clone has more than one count but fewer than ten. The chain carries TRBV19 and TRBJ1-5; weak D call: TRBD1 (5 bases). The CDR3 has 15 residues. The germline V and J ends were trimmed by 7 bases and 1 base, with 14 bases remaining between them. Germline V lookup: CDR1 LNHDA, CDR2 SQIVND (reference sequence). The chain's CDR3 is CASKRTMGSNQPQHF. The CDR3 coding sequence is TGTGCCAGTAAGAGGACAATGGGGAGCAATCAGCCCCAGCATTTT.

This chain connects TRBV19 to TRBJ1-2, with D perhaps TRBD1 (6 bases). Germline V gives CDR1 LNHDA, CDR2 SQIVND (reference sequence). CDR3 size: 18 residues. Deletions cut 1 base from V and 1 base from J, with 19 bases between. The CDR3 nucleotides are TGTGCCAGTAGTATAGTGTTCCGGGGGCCCAACCTTAACTATGGCTACACCTTC. This encodes CASSIVFRGPNLNYGYTF.

This chain joins TRBV3-1 (or the pseudogene TRBV3-2) and TRBJ2-5, with D maybe TRBD2 (5 bases). The ends were cut back, 0 bases at V and 4 bases at J, with 6 bases in the middle. The CDR3 totals 13 residues. Germline CDR1 is LGHDT and CDR2 is YNNKEL (reference sequence). CDR3 loop: CASSQDEGETQYF. In DNA, the CDR3 is TGTGCCAGCAGCCAAGACGAGGGAGAGACCCAGTACTTC.

This sequence joins TRBV2 and TRBJ1-1, with 7 nucleotides matching TRBD1. Trimming took 8 bases from V and 1 from J; bases not matched to a gene: 7. In germline, CDR1 is SNHLY, CDR2 FYNNEI. This CDR3 is built from 14 residues. As DNA, the CDR3 is TGTGCCAGCGGAACGACAGGGCCGAACACTGAAGCTTTCTTT. It specifies CASGTTGPNTEAFF.

The V gene is TRBV7-9, the J gene TRBJ1-5, with D perhaps TRBD1 (5 bases). The CDR3 consists of 14 residues. Trimming stripped 5 bases from V and 7 bases from J, with 15 bases between. CDR1 and CDR2 from the germline V gene are SEHNR and FQNEAQ (reference sequence). Here the CDR3 reads CASSLGGAGQPQHF. The CDR3 DNA reads as TGTGCCAGCAGCCTCGGAGGGGCAGGACAGCCCCAGCATTTT.

Only one count was recorded for this clone. The chain combines TRBV4-2 with TRBJ1-5, with 7 bases matching TRBD1. The germline V gene encodes CDR1 LGHNA and CDR2 YNFKEQ. Trimming removed 4 bases from V and 2 bases from J; junction bases left unmatched: 8. This CDR3 region has 16 residues. The CDR3 loop reads CASSPTGVRGNQPQHF. The CDR3 DNA sequence: TGTGCCAGCAGCCCAACAGGGGTTAGAGGCAATCAGCCCCAGCATTTT.

The chain joins TRBV18 to TRBJ2-5, with D maybe TRBD1 (6 bases). CDR1 KGHSH and CDR2 LQKENI come from the germline V gene. Trimming took off 3 bases at V and 5 bases at J, with 13 bases between the two ends. The CDR3 is made up of 14 amino acids. The CDR3 loop is CASSPSQRGETQYF. CDR3 coding DNA: TGTGCCAGCTCACCGTCACAAAGGGGGGAGACCCAGTACTTC.